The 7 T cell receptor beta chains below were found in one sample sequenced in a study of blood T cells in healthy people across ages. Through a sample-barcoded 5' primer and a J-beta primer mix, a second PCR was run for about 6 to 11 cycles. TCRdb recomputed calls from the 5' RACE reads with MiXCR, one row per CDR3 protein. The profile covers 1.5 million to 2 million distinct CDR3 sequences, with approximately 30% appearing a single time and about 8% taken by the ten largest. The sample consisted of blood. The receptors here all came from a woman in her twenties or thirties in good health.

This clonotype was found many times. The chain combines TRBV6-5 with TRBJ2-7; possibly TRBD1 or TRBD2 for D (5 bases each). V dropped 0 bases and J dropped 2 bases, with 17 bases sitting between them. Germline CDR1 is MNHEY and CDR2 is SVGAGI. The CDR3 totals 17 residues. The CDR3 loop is CASSYSASLPRAYEQYF. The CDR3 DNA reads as TGTGCCAGCAGTTACTCGGCTAGCCTCCCCAGGGCCTACGAGCAGTACTTC.

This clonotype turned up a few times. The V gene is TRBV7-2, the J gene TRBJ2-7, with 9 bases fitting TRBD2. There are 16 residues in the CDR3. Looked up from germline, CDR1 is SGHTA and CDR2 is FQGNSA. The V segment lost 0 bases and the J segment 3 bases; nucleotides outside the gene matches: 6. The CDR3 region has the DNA TGTGCCAGCAGCTTAGCGGGCGGGAGGGCCATCTACGAGCAGTACTTC. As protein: CASSLAGGRAIYEQYF.

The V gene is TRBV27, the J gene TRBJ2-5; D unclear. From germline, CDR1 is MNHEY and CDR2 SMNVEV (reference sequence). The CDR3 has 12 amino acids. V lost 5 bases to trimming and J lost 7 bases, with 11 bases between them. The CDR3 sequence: CASSHGKGTQYF. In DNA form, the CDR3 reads TGTGCCAGCAGTCATGGGAAAGGGACCCAGTACTTC.

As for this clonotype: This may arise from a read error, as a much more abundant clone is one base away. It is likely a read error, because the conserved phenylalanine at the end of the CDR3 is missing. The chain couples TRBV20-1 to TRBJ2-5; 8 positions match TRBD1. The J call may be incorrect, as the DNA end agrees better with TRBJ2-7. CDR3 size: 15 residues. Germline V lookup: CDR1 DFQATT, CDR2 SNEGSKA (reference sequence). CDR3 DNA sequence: TGCAGTGCTAGAGTCCCGACAGGGGAGGCCTACGAGCAGTACCTC. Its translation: CSARVPTGEAYEQYL.

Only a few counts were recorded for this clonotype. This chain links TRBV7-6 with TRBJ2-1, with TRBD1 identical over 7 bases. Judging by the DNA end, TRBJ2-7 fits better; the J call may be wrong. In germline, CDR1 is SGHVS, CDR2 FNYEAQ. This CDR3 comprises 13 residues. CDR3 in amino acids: CASSWTGYNEQYF. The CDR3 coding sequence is TGTGCCAGCAGCTGGACAGGATACAATGAGCAGTACTTC.

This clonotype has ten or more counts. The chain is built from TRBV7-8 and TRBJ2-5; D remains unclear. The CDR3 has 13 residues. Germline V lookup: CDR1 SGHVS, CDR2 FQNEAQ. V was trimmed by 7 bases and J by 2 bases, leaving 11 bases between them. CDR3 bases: TGTGCCAGCAAGCTCGGGCGGCAAGAGACCCAGTACTTC. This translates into CASKLGRQETQYF.

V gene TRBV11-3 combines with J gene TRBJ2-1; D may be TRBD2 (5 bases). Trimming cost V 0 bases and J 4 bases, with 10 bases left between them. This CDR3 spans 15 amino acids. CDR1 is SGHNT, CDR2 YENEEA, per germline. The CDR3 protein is CASSLEAAPYNEQFF. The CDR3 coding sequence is TGTGCCAGCAGCTTAGAAGCGGCTCCTTACAATGAGCAGTTCTTC.